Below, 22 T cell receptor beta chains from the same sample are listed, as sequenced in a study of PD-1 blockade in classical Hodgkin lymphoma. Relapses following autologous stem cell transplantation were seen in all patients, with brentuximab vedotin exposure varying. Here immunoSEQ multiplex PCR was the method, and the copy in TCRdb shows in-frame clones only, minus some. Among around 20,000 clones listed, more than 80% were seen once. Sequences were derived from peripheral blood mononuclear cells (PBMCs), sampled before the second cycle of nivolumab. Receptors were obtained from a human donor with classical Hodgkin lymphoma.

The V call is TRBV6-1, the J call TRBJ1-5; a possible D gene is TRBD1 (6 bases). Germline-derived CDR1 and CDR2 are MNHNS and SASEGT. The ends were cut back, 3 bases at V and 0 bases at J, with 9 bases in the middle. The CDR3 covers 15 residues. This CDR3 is CASSDRGLSNQPQHF. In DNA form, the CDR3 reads TGTGCCAGCAGTGACAGGGGCCTTAGCAATCAGCCCCAGCATTTT.

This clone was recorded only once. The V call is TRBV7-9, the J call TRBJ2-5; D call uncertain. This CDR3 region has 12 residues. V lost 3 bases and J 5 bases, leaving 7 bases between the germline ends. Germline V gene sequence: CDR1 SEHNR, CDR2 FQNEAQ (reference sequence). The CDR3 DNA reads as TGTGCCAGCAGCTTTTCAGATGAGACCCAGTACTTC. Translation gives CASSFSDETQYF.

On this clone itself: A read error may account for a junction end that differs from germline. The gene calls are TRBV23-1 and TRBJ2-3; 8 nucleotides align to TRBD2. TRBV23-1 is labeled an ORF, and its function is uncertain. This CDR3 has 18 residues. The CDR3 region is CASRQPGLDIRCTDTQYF. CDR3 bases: TGCGCCAGCCGTCAACCGGGACTAGACATACGCTGCACAGATACGCAGTATTTT.

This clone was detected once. Here the CDR3 reads CASSLVLREKLFF. CDR3 DNA sequence: TGCGCCAGCAGCTTGGTCCTTCGGGAAAAACTGTTTTTT. The J gene is TRBJ1-4, the V gene TRBV5-1; no clear D. V was pared by 0 bases and J by 8 bases, with 8 bases between. CDR3 length: 13 amino acids. Per the germline V gene, CDR1 is SGHRS and CDR2 is YFSETQ.

In DNA, the CDR3 is TGTGCCAGCAGCTTAGGCGGGGGGTGGATCTACGAGCAGTACTTC. Translated: CASSLGGGWIYEQYF. V and J are TRBV11-2 and TRBJ2-7, with 8 bases that match TRBD2. V shed 1 base and J 3 bases; nucleotides not matched to a gene: 5. This CDR3 is 15 amino acids long. Germline V gene data show CDR1 as SGHAT and CDR2 as FQNNGV.

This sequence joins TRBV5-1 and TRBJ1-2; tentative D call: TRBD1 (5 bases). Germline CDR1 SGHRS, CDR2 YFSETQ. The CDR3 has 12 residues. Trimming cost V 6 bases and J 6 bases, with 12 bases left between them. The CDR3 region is CASTEGLDGYTF. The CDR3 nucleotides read TGCGCCAGCACGGAGGGGCTAGATGGCTACACCTTC.

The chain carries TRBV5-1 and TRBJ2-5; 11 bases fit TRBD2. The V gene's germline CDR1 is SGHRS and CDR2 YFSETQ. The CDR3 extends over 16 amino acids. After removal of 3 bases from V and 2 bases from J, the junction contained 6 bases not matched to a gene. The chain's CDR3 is CASSWALAGGQETQYF. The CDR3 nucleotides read TGCGCCAGCAGCTGGGCCCTAGCGGGGGGACAAGAGACCCAGTACTTC.

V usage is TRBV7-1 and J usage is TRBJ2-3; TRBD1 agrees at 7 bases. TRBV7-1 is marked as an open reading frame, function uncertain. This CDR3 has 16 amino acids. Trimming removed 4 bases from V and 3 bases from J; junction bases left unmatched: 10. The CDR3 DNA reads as TGTGCCAGCAGCTTCCACAGGGGAGATGGTACAGATACGCAGTATTTT. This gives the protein CASSFHRGDGTDTQYF.

This CDR3 is CASSPPGGDYNEQFF. The CDR3 DNA follows: TGTGCCAGCTCACCTCCGGGGGGTGACTACAATGAGCAGTTCTTC. The V call is TRBV18, the J call TRBJ2-1; 7 bases are a match to TRBD2. V shed 3 bases, J shed 3 bases, and the junction held 5 bases outside the gene matches. Germline-derived CDR1 and CDR2 are KGHSH and LQKENI. The length of the CDR3 is 15 residues.

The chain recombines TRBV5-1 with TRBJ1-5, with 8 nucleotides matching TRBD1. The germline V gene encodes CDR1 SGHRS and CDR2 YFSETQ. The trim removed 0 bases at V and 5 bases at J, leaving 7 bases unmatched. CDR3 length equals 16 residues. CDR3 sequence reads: CASSLDSGQGDQPQHF. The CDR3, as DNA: TGCGCCAGCAGCTTGGATAGTGGACAGGGCGATCAGCCCCAGCATTTT.

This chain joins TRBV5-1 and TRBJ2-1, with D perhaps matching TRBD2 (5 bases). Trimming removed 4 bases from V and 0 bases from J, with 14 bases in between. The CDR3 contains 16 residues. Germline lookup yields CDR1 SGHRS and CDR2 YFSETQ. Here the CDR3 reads CASSPDREGSYNEQFF. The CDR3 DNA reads TGCGCCAGCAGCCCCGACCGGGAAGGCTCCTACAATGAGCAGTTCTTC.

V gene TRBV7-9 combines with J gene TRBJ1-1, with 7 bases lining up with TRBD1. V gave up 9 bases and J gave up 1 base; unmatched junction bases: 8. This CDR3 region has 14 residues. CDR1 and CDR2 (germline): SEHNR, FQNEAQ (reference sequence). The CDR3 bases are TGTGCCAGTTGGGGACAGACTGCGAACACTGAAGCTTTCTTT. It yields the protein CASWGQTANTEAFF.

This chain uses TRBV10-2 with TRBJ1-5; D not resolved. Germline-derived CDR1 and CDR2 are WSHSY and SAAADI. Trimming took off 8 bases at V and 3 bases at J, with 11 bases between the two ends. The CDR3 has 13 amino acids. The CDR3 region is CASRNGNNQPQHF. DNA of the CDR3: TGCGCCAGCCGGAACGGGAACAATCAGCCCCAGCATTTT.

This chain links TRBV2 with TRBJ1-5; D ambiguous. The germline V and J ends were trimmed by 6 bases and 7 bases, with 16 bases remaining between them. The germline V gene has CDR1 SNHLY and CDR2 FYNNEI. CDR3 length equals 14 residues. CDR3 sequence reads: CASSRQSGGQPQHF. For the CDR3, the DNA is TGTGCCAGCAGCCGCCAGTCGGGAGGGCAGCCCCAGCATTTT.

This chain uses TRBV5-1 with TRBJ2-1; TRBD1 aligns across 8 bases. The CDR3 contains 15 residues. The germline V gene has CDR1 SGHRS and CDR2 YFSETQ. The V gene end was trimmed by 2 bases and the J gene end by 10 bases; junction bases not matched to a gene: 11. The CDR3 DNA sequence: TGCGCCAGCAGCTTTGGGCAGGGGGCTAGAGGCGAGCAGTTCTTC. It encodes CASSFGQGARGEQFF.

CDR3 DNA: TGCAGGGCCCTGGGGAACACTGAAGCTTTCTTT. This gives the protein CRALGNTEAFF. The chain employs TRBV20-1 and TRBJ1-1, with D hard to call. Looked up from germline, CDR1 is DFQATT and CDR2 is SNEGSKA (reference sequence). This CDR3 region has 11 residues.

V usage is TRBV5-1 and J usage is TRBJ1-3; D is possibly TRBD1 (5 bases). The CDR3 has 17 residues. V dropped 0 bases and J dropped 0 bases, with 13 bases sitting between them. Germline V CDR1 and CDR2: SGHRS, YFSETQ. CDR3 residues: CASSLGGTLTSGNTIYF. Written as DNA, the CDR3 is TGCGCCAGCAGCTTGGGTGGGACTCTCACCTCTGGAAACACCATATATTTT.

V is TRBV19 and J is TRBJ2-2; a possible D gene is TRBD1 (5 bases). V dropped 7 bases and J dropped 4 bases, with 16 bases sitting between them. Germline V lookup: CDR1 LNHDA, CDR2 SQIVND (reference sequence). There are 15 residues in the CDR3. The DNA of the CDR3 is TGTGCCAGTACTGTGGGGCCCGCCGCCACCGGGGAGCTGTTTTTT. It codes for CASTVGPAATGELFF.

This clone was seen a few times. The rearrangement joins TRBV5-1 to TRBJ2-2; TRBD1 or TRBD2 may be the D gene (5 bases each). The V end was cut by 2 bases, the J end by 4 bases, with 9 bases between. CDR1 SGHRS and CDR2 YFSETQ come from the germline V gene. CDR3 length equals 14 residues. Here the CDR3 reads CASSLDGATGELFF. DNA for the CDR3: TGCGCCAGCAGCTTAGACGGGGCCACCGGGGAGCTGTTTTTT.

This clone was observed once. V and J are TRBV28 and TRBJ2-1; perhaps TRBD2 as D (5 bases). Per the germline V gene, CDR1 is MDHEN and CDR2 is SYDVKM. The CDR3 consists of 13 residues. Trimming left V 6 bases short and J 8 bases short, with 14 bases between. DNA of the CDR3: TGTGCCAGCAGGCTCCCCGGGAACGATGAGCAGTTCTTC. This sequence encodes CASRLPGNDEQFF.

The CDR3 DNA reads TGTGCCAGCAGCCCAGCGGGGGGGAACACCGGGGAGCTGTTTTTT. Protein: CASSPAGGNTGELFF. The chain links TRBV7-2 to TRBJ2-2, with 9 bases identical to TRBD2. Unmatched junction bases numbered 2, after V lost 5 bases and J lost 1 base. CDR1 is SGHTA and CDR2 is FQGNSA in the germline V gene. The CDR3 loop spans 15 amino acids.

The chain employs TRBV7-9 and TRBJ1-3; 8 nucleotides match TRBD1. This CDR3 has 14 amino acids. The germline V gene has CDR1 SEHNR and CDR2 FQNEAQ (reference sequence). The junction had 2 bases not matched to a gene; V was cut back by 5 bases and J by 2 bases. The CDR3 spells CASSPDRAGNTIYF. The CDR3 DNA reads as TGTGCCAGCAGCCCGGACAGGGCTGGAAACACCATATATTTT. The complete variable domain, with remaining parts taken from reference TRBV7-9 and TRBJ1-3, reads DTGVSQNPRHKITKRGQNVTFRCDPISEHNRLYWYRQTLGQGPEFLTYFQNEAQLEKSRLLSDRFSAERPKGSFSTLEIQRTEQGDSAMYLCASSPDRAGNTIYFGEGSWLTVV.